The next 28 T cell receptor beta chains were all read from a single sample in a study of blood T cells in healthy people across ages. Sample-barcoded 5' priming and a J-beta primer mix drove a second PCR of roughly 6 to 12 cycles. TCRdb reprocessed the 5' RACE reads via MiXCR and lists one record per CDR3 protein. The data contain about 1.8 million distinct CDR3 sequences, around half of them singletons. Sequenced material: blood. These receptors were obtained from a woman aged 35 to 49 in good health.

CDR3: CASTTGSGGYAETQYF. The DNA of the CDR3 is TGTGCCAGCACCACCGGCTCTGGGGGGTACGCGGAGACCCAGTACTTC. V and J are TRBV9 and TRBJ2-7, with D tentatively TRBD2 (6 bases). The J call is doubtful: the DNA matches TRBJ2-5 better. CDR3 length: 16 residues. CDR1 is SGDLS, CDR2 YYNGEE, per germline.

This rearrangement joins TRBV3-1 to TRBJ2-5; D perhaps matches TRBD1 (6 bases). CDR1 and CDR2 (germline): LGHDT, YNNKEL (reference sequence). V gave up 3 bases and J gave up 5 bases, with 16 bases separating them. The CDR3 contains 15 residues. This CDR3 reads CASSHNRAVQETQYF. CDR3 in DNA: TGTGCCAGCAGCCATAACAGGGCGGTTCAGGAGACCCAGTACTTC.

This sequence joins TRBV6-1 and TRBJ1-1; D might be TRBD1 (6 bases). Germline V gene sequence: CDR1 MNHNS, CDR2 SASEGT. The CDR3 totals 14 residues. V dropped 5 bases and J dropped 3 bases, with 13 bases sitting between them. CDR3 in amino acids: CASSWAGDYTEAFF. In nucleotides, the CDR3 is TGTGCCAGCAGTTGGGCAGGGGATTACACTGAAGCTTTCTTT.

The chain is built from TRBV28 and TRBJ2-7; 8 bases fit TRBD2. After removal of 8 bases from V and 0 bases from J, the junction contained 9 bases not matched to a gene. The CDR3 is 15 amino acids. The V gene's germline CDR1 is MDHEN and CDR2 SYDVKM. CDR3 sequence: CASALGGAYSYEQYF. CDR3 sequence (DNA): TGTGCCAGCGCTCTCGGGGGGGCCTACTCCTACGAGCAGTACTTC.

The chain employs TRBV27 and TRBJ1-2; weak D call: TRBD1 (6 bases). CDR3 length: 15 residues. Per the germline V gene, CDR1 is MNHEY and CDR2 is SMNVEV (reference sequence). V lost 4 bases and J lost 4, with 16 bases in between. The CDR3 loop is CASSSKRGRSYGYTF. The CDR3 DNA reads as TGTGCCAGCAGTTCAAAGAGGGGGAGAAGCTATGGCTACACCTTC.

This clonotype was recorded many times. The chain employs TRBV7-3 and TRBJ2-1; no firm D call. The germline gives CDR1 SGHTA, CDR2 FQGTGA. The V end was cut by 2 bases, the J end by 2 bases, with 7 bases between. CDR3 size: 14 residues. CDR3 residues: CASSLRATYNEQFF. The CDR3 region has the DNA TGTGCCAGCAGCTTACGGGCTACCTACAATGAGCAGTTCTTC.

For the CDR3, the DNA is TGTGCTAGTGGCCGGACAGGGGGCAATGATGAGCAGTTCTTC. The encoded protein is CASGRTGGNDEQFF. J is TRBJ2-1 and V is TRBV12-5; TRBD1 aligns across 11 bases. The CDR3 length is 14 residues. V gave up 6 bases and J gave up 8 bases; unmatched junction bases: 6. From germline, CDR1 is LGHNT and CDR2 FRNRAP.

CDR3 sequence (DNA): TGCAGCGCCGCAGGGACTAGCGAAAGCACAGATACGCAGTATTTT. It yields the protein CSAAGTSESTDTQYF. The J gene is TRBJ2-3, the V gene TRBV29-1, with TRBD2 matching over 10 bases. Germline loops: CDR1 SQVTM, CDR2 ANQGSEA. CDR3 length: 15 amino acids. V dropped 7 bases and J dropped 0; count of bases not matched to a gene: 7.

The V and J genes are TRBV12-3 or TRBV12-4 and TRBJ2-1; 8 bases line up with TRBD2. Trimming at V came to 3 bases and at J to 4 bases, leaving 5 bases not matched to a gene. The CDR3 runs to 15 residues. The CDR3 nucleotides read TGTGCCAGCAGTTTCGCTAGCGGGCGGTACAATGAGCAGTTCTTC. It codes for CASSFASGRYNEQFF.

The chain carries TRBV27 and TRBJ1-2; 8 bases line up with TRBD1. Trimming took 5 bases from V and 3 from J; bases not matched to a gene: 5. Germline-derived CDR1 and CDR2 are MNHEY and SMNVEV (reference sequence). This CDR3 is built from 14 residues. CDR3 nucleotides: TGTGCCAGCAGTCCAGGGGGCGCGTACTATGGCTACACCTTC. Protein: CASSPGGAYYGYTF.

The chain couples TRBV12-3 or TRBV12-4 to TRBJ2-7, with TRBD2 as a possible D gene (6 bases). The CDR3 has 15 residues. V lost 6 bases and J lost 6, with 21 bases in between. CDR3 sequence: CASSWGQSGGREQYF. CDR3 nucleotide sequence: TGTGCCAGCAGCTGGGGTCAGAGTGGAGGGCGCGAGCAGTACTTC.

The rearrangement uses TRBV19 and TRBJ1-2, with D perhaps matching TRBD1 (5 bases). Germline CDR1 and CDR2: LNHDA and SQIVND (reference sequence). The ends were cut back, 10 bases at V and 5 bases at J, with 11 bases in the middle. The CDR3 has 11 amino acids. The CDR3 DNA reads as TGTGCCACCGGGACGGAATATGGCTACACCTTC. It specifies CATGTEYGYTF.

CDR3 in amino acids: CATSSDPLDRKGAFF. The CDR3 coding sequence is TGTGCCACCAGCAGCGATCCGCTCGACAGAAAGGGAGCTTTCTTT. The genes are TRBV15 and TRBJ1-1; the D gene is possibly TRBD1 (5 bases). Germline CDR1 reads LNHNV; CDR2 reads YYDKDF (reference sequence). The CDR3 runs to 15 residues. Deletions cut 3 bases from V and 10 bases from J, with 21 bases between. The variable domain in full, with the rest retrieved from reference TRBV15 and TRBJ1-1, is DAMVIQNPRYQVTQFGKPVTLSCSQTLNHNVMYWYQQKSSQAPKLLFHYYDKDFNNEADTPDNFQSRRPNTSFCFLDIRSPGLGDTAMYLCATSSDPLDRKGAFFGQGTRLTVV.

The chain has TRBV6-2 or TRBV6-3 and TRBJ1-6, with D perhaps matching TRBD1 (6 bases). This CDR3 contains 16 residues. V was cut by 2 bases and J by 3 bases, with 11 bases left in between. Germline V lookup: CDR1 MNHEY, CDR2 SVGEGT. Here the CDR3 reads CASSYLGTYYNSPLHF. CDR3 DNA sequence: TGTGCCAGCAGTTACCTTGGGACATACTATAATTCACCCCTCCACTTT.

The sample holds one count of this clonotype. This chain links TRBV7-2 with TRBJ2-5, with D perhaps TRBD1 or TRBD2 (5 bases each). The germline V gene has CDR1 SGHTA and CDR2 FQGNSA. The CDR3 runs 16 residues. The V gene lost 4 bases and the J gene lost 4 bases, with 19 bases spanning the gap. The CDR3 bases are TGTGCCAGCAGCTCCTGGGGGTCTGGGTTGGGAGAGACCCAGTACTTC. Translated, it gives CASSSWGSGLGETQYF. Full variable domain (rest looked up from reference TRBV7-2 and TRBJ2-5): GAGVSQSPSNKVTEKGKDVELRCDPISGHTALYWYRQSLGQGLEFLIYFQGNSAPDKSGLPSDRFSAERTGGSVSTLTIQRTQQEDSAVYLCASSSWGSGLGETQYFGPGTRLLVL.

This chain links TRBV27 with TRBJ1-1; TRBD1 matches 8 bases. The CDR3 runs to 17 residues. V trimming: 2 bases; J trimming: 0 bases; junction bases outside the gene matches: 8. CDR1 is MNHEY and CDR2 is SMNVEV in the germline V gene (reference sequence). The CDR3 DNA reads TGTGCCAGCAGTTTAAGGTGGGGGGGACAGGTGAACACTGAAGCTTTCTTT. Amino acid sequence: CASSLRWGGQVNTEAFF.

The chain couples TRBV6-5 to TRBJ1-6; no definite D call. This CDR3 region has 19 residues. The V gene lost 4 bases and the J gene lost 5 bases, with 24 bases spanning the gap. Germline V gene data show CDR1 as MNHEY and CDR2 as SVGAGI. The CDR3 sequence: CASSSLGPLFTPDNSPLHF. The CDR3 nucleotides read TGTGCCAGCAGTTCGTTGGGCCCTCTCTTTACCCCGGATAATTCACCCCTCCACTTT.

The chain carries TRBV5-1 and TRBJ1-1; D is perhaps TRBD1 (6 bases). The CDR3 totals 16 residues. Trimming stripped 4 bases from V and 3 bases from J, with 19 bases between. The germline CDR1 and CDR2 sequences are SGHRS and YFSETQ. The CDR3, as DNA: TGCGCCAGCAGCCCCTGGAGGGGGGCCTTGGACACTGAAGCTTTCTTT. It encodes CASSPWRGALDTEAFF. Based on the CDR3 plus reference TRBV5-1 and TRBJ1-1, the full variable domain is KAGVTQTPRYLIKTRGQQVTLSCSPISGHRSVSWYQQTPGQGLQFLFEYFSETQRNKGNFPGRFSGRQFSNSRSEMNVSTLELGDSALYLCASSPWRGALDTEAFFGQGTRLTVV.

The gene calls are TRBV4-1 and TRBJ2-5; no definite D call. The J call may not be correct, given that the DNA end is closer to TRBJ2-7. The germline V gene has CDR1 MGHRA and CDR2 YSYEKL. This CDR3 region has 13 residues. The CDR3 is CASSPTLRNEQYF. Written as DNA, the CDR3 is TGCGCCAGCAGCCCGACTCTCAGGAACGAGCAGTACTTC.

The sample holds a few counts of this clonotype. The V gene is TRBV5-1, the J gene TRBJ2-7; D unresolved. Deletions cut 0 bases from V and 0 bases from J, with 10 bases between. Germline V CDR1 and CDR2: SGHRS, YFSETQ. The CDR3 consists of 15 residues. The CDR3 DNA reads TGCGCCAGCAGCTTGGATGCCCTGAGCTCCTACGAGCAGTACTTC. Residues: CASSLDALSSYEQYF.

The chain carries TRBV29-1 and TRBJ1-2; D call uncertain. V gave up 4 bases and J gave up 4 bases, with 7 bases separating them. CDR1 SQVTM and CDR2 ANQGSEA come from the germline V gene. The CDR3 extends over 11 amino acids. This CDR3 is CSVVWGYGYTF. In nucleotides, the CDR3 is TGCAGCGTTGTCTGGGGCTATGGCTACACCTTC.

The V and J genes are TRBV7-2 and TRBJ2-3, with 9 bases identical to TRBD2. CDR1 is SGHTA and CDR2 is FQGNSA in the germline V gene. This CDR3 is built from 17 residues. Unmatched junction bases numbered 11, after V lost 1 base and J lost 6 bases. The DNA for the CDR3 is TGTGCCAGCAGCTTAGAAGTTAGCGGGGGCCCGAGGGATACGCAGTATTTT. Its protein is CASSLEVSGGPRDTQYF.

The chain uses TRBV20-1 and TRBJ1-6, with 11 bases fitting TRBD1. CDR3 size: 16 residues. Germline V lookup: CDR1 DFQATT, CDR2 SNEGSKA (reference sequence). Trimming at V came to 0 bases and at J to 10 bases, leaving 8 bases not matched to a gene. The CDR3 is CSAREGQGVKTSPLHF. For the CDR3, the DNA is TGCAGTGCTAGAGAGGGACAGGGGGTCAAAACATCACCCCTCCACTTT.

This chain connects TRBV14 to TRBJ2-3; no clear D gene. This CDR3 is built from 13 residues. V gave up 1 base and J gave up 4 bases, with 6 bases separating them. Germline CDR1 is SGHDN and CDR2 is FVKESK. For the CDR3, the DNA is TGTGCCAGCAGCCAAGGGTCTCCAGATACGCAGTATTTT. It translates to CASSQGSPDTQYF.

V and J are TRBV7-6 and TRBJ2-1; 8 bases map to TRBD1. Looked up from germline, CDR1 is SGHVS and CDR2 is FNYEAQ. CDR3 length: 13 residues. J gave up 12 bases and V 4 bases, and 8 bases lay outside the gene matches. The CDR3 loop is CASSYGQGDSQFF. CDR3 in DNA: TGTGCCAGCAGCTACGGACAGGGAGACTCGCAGTTCTTC.

The rearrangement links TRBV2 to TRBJ2-5; 11 nucleotides align to TRBD2. Germline V gene lookup returns CDR1 SNHLY and CDR2 FYNNEI. This CDR3 contains 15 residues. V dropped 5 bases and J dropped 2; count of bases not matched to a gene: 4. The CDR3 is CASSTSGGGQETQYF. The CDR3 nucleotides are TGTGCCAGCAGTACTAGCGGGGGCGGACAAGAGACCCAGTACTTC.

The chain joins TRBV6-2 or TRBV6-3 to TRBJ1-5; possibly TRBD1 for D (6 bases). The germline V and J ends were trimmed by 6 bases and 6 bases, with 12 bases remaining between them. The CDR3 is 13 residues long. Germline CDR1 MNHEY, CDR2 SVGEGT. The CDR3, as DNA: TGTGCCAGCAGGGATAACAGGGCTCAGCCCCAGCATTTT. The encoded protein is CASRDNRAQPQHF.

The chain links TRBV27 to TRBJ1-5, with a weak D call TRBD1 (6 bases). Germline CDR1 reads MNHEY; CDR2 reads SMNVEV (reference sequence). The CDR3 spans 15 residues. Deletions cut 2 bases from V and 7 bases from J, with 15 bases between. In nucleotides, the CDR3 is TGTGCCAGCAGTTTAACCGCAGGGGTTGGCCAGCCCCAGCATTTT. It translates to CASSLTAGVGQPQHF.